The 22 T cell receptor beta chains given below trace back to one sample, sequenced in a study of identical twins. One entry per CDR3 protein results from TCRdb running MiXCR on the 5' RACE reads. The table records about 340,000 distinct CDR3 sequences, 9% to 10% of them present only once. Material for sequencing was naive T cells sorted from blood. Receptors originate from a woman aged 45-65 years in good health.

This chain joins TRBV7-2 and TRBJ1-5; D not resolved. CDR3 length equals 13 residues. Trimming took off 1 base at V and 5 bases at J, with 6 bases between the two ends. The germline V gene has CDR1 SGHTA and CDR2 FQGNSA. The CDR3 region is CASSLEPYQPQHF. The CDR3 DNA reads as TGTGCCAGCAGCTTAGAGCCCTATCAGCCCCAGCATTTT.

This clonotype occurred a few times. V usage is TRBV12-3 or TRBV12-4 and J usage is TRBJ1-2, with D unclear. With 2 bases removed from V and 3 bases from J, the gap between germline ends came to 10 bases. There are 14 residues in the CDR3. The CDR3 is CASSLRSGDYGYTF. DNA of the CDR3: TGTGCCAGCAGTTTACGGTCCGGGGACTATGGCTACACCTTC.

CDR3 sequence reads: CASSPVPGQGNGFF. CDR3 DNA sequence: TGTGCCAGCAGTCCAGTCCCGGGACAGGGGAACGGTTTCTTT. The rearrangement joins TRBV28 to TRBJ1-1; 10 nucleotides line up with TRBD1. Germline-derived CDR1 and CDR2 are MDHEN and SYDVKM. The CDR3 spans 14 residues. After removal of 5 bases from V and 13 bases from J, the junction contained 13 bases not matched to a gene.

This clonotype was counted between two and nine times. The CDR3 loop reads CASSLAPGLDQPQHF. The CDR3 coding sequence is TGTGCCAGCAGCTTGGCCCCAGGGCTAGATCAGCCCCAGCATTTT. This rearrangement joins TRBV5-6 to TRBJ1-5, with TRBD1 as a possible D gene (5 bases). The V and J ends lost 0 bases and 5 bases respectively, with 12 bases between them. This CDR3 comprises 15 residues. The germline V gene has CDR1 SGHDT and CDR2 YYEEEE.

This clonotype was seen a handful of times. This chain connects TRBV5-5 to TRBJ2-3; D not certain. The germline V and J ends were trimmed by 4 bases and 8 bases, with 8 bases remaining between them. The germline gives CDR1 SGHKS, CDR2 YYEKEE (reference sequence). The CDR3 has 11 amino acids. The CDR3 is CASSRRVTQYF. As DNA, the CDR3 is TGTGCCAGCAGCCGACGGGTTACGCAGTATTTT. The variable domain in full, with the rest retrieved from reference TRBV5-5 and TRBJ2-3, is DAGVTQSPTHLIKTRGQQVTLRCSPISGHKSVSWYQQVLGQGPQFIFQYYEKEERGRGNFPDRFSARQFPNYSSELNVNALLLGDSALYLCASSRRVTQYFGPGTRLTVL.

The chain joins TRBV20-1 to TRBJ2-1, with a tentative D call TRBD2 (6 bases). The V end lost 0 bases, the J end lost 16 bases, and 22 bases lay between the germline ends. CDR1 DFQATT and CDR2 SNEGSKA come from the germline V gene (reference sequence). CDR3 length: 14 amino acids. CDR3 in DNA: TGCAGTGCTAGAGATGGGTTGAGCCGGGACTCTTTATTCTTC. Encoded protein: CSARDGLSRDSLFF.

The genes are TRBV25-1 and TRBJ2-7; the match to TRBD1 covers 8 bases. Germline V CDR1 and CDR2: MGHDK, SYGVNS. V lost 2 bases to trimming and J lost 2 bases; unmatched junction nucleotides: 5. The CDR3 contains 15 residues. CDR3 sequence (DNA): TGTGCCAGCAGTGAAAGGACAGGGAGTACCTACGAGCAGTACGTC. Amino acid sequence: CASSERTGSTYEQYV.

This clonotype was observed a handful of times. This chain links TRBV7-9 with TRBJ2-2; TRBD2 is a possible D gene (5 bases). The CDR3 covers 14 residues. Trimming took off 5 bases at V and 10 bases at J, with 17 bases between the two ends. Germline assignment: CDR1 SEHNR and CDR2 FQNEAQ (reference sequence). The CDR3 loop reads CASSPSGAGEELFF. In DNA, the CDR3 is TGTGCCAGCAGCCCAAGCGGAGCCGGAGAGGAGCTGTTTTTT.

This clonotype occurred a few times. The CDR3 nucleotides are TGTGCAAGTCTGCTAGTCTTGTGTGCCGAGCAGTACGTC. Translating it yields CASLLVLCAEQYV. The rearrangement uses TRBV12-2 and TRBJ2-7. TRBV12-2 represents a pseudogene. The length of the CDR3 is 13 residues.

The table lists this clonotype with many counts. The chain has TRBV7-2 and TRBJ2-3; 7 bases map to TRBD2. This CDR3 has 14 residues. Germline CDR1 reads SGHTA; CDR2 reads FQGNSA. J was trimmed by 2 bases and V by 5 bases; bases with no gene match: 4. The CDR3 region is CASSQAGLTDTQYF. The CDR3 nucleotides read TGTGCCAGCAGCCAAGCGGGACTCACAGATACGCAGTATTTT.

The table lists this clonotype with many counts. The rearrangement joins TRBV10-3 to TRBJ2-7, with 8 bases aligning to TRBD2. This CDR3 spans 16 amino acids. Per germline, CDR1 ENHRY and CDR2 SYGVKD. Trimming at V came to 10 bases and at J to 1 base, leaving 15 bases not matched to a gene. In DNA, the CDR3 is TGTGCCAGCCTGGATTTTAGCGGGGCTGAGTCCTACGAGCAGTACGTC. It encodes CASLDFSGAESYEQYV.

This clonotype has only one observation. An end of the junction does not agree with germline; a read error may underlie this. The chain joins TRBV20-1 to TRBJ1-5; D is ambiguous. Germline CDR1 reads DFQATT; CDR2 reads SNEGSKA (reference sequence). This CDR3 is built from 13 residues. The CDR3 here is CRARDGLEQPQHF. The CDR3, as DNA: TGCAGAGCTAGAGATGGGTTGGAACAGCCCCAGCATTTT.

This clonotype was found a few times. This chain joins TRBV10-3 and TRBJ2-1, with TRBD2 matching 11 bases. This CDR3 region has 15 residues. Germline values: CDR1 ENHRY, CDR2 SYGVKD. V shed 7 bases, J shed 3 bases, and the junction held 5 bases outside the gene matches. The CDR3 coding sequence is TGTGCCATCACCCCCGGGACTAGCGGCTACAATGAGCAGTTCTTC. Translating it yields CAITPGTSGYNEQFF.

This clonotype was recorded a few times. The CDR3 here is CAISEFVGVRGDEQFF. The CDR3 DNA is TGTGCCATCAGTGAGTTTGTGGGAGTCCGTGGCGATGAGCAGTTCTTC. This chain links TRBV10-3 with TRBJ2-1; tentative D call: TRBD2 (5 bases). The CDR3 runs to 16 residues. The germline V and J ends were trimmed by 1 base and 8 bases, with 18 bases remaining between them. CDR1 ENHRY and CDR2 SYGVKD come from the germline V gene.

In DNA form, the CDR3 reads TGTGCCAGCAGTCCGGGACTAGCAAGGGCAGATACGCAGTATTTT. Its protein is CASSPGLARADTQYF. This rearrangement joins TRBV12-3 or TRBV12-4 to TRBJ2-3, with 9 bases identical to TRBD2. The CDR3 spans 15 residues. With V trimmed by 5 bases and J by 4 bases, 7 bases remained unmatched.

The rearrangement links TRBV20-1 to TRBJ2-3; D gene ambiguous. The germline V and J ends were trimmed by 2 bases and 0 bases, with 6 bases remaining between them. Germline CDR1 reads DFQATT; CDR2 reads SNEGSKA (reference sequence). CDR3 length: 13 amino acids. CDR3 region: CSARSGSTDTQYF. CDR3 sequence (DNA): TGCAGTGCTAGAAGTGGGAGCACAGATACGCAGTATTTT.

This clonotype was seen only a few times. The V gene is TRBV20-1, the J gene TRBJ1-3, with D possibly matching TRBD1 (5 bases). From germline, CDR1 is DFQATT and CDR2 SNEGSKA (reference sequence). This CDR3 is built from 15 residues. V was cut by 1 base and J by 0 bases, with 10 bases left in between. The CDR3 DNA sequence: TGCAGTGCTAGAGGCCAGGGCGGCTCTGGAAACACCATATATTTT. Protein sequence: CSARGQGGSGNTIYF.

This clonotype was recorded many times. The rearrangement links TRBV5-1 to TRBJ2-1, with 8 bases lining up with TRBD1. The CDR3 length is 16 residues. Germline CDR1 reads SGHRS; CDR2 reads YFSETQ. Losses at the gene ends were 7 bases for V and 4 bases for J; bases not matched to a gene: 13. CDR3 nucleotide sequence: TGCGCCAGCTCGCTCCTAGTGACAGGGGTTTACAATGAGCAGTTCTTC. Translation: CASSLLVTGVYNEQFF.

The CDR3 DNA is TGTGCCAGCAGCGACAGCGATTATACGCAGTATTTT. Its translation: CASSDSDYTQYF. The V call is TRBV6-2 or TRBV6-3, the J call TRBJ2-3; maybe TRBD1 (5 bases). With 6 bases removed from V and 7 bases from J, the gap between germline ends came to 11 bases. The CDR3 runs 12 residues. Germline CDR1 and CDR2: MNHEY and SVGEGT.

This clonotype was picked up many times. The rearrangement joins TRBV14 to TRBJ2-3; D possibly corresponds to TRBD2 (6 bases). Germline CDR1 is SGHDN and CDR2 is FVKESK. V was cut by 6 bases and J by 9 bases, with 19 bases left in between. The CDR3 loop spans 14 amino acids. The CDR3 nucleotides read TGTGCCAGCAGTCAAATCATCCGGGACTCGACGCAGTATTTT. It yields the protein CASSQIIRDSTQYF.

The chain has TRBV5-1 and TRBJ2-7, with 7 bases matching TRBD1. The junction had 6 bases not matched to a gene; V was cut back by 2 bases and J by 4 bases. The CDR3 contains 14 residues. The V gene's germline CDR1 is SGHRS and CDR2 YFSETQ. Written as DNA, the CDR3 is TGCGCCAGCAGCTTCCTGGGGACAGCTTACGAGCAGTACTTC. It encodes CASSFLGTAYEQYF.

This clonotype occurred many times. The V gene is TRBV12-3 or TRBV12-4, the J gene TRBJ1-3; maybe TRBD1 (6 bases). The CDR3 consists of 13 residues. The V gene lost 6 bases and the J gene lost 0 bases, with 6 bases spanning the gap. Here the CDR3 DNA reads TGTGCCAGCAGGACAGGCTCTGGAAACACCATATATTTT. This translates into CASRTGSGNTIYF.